Here is one TCR beta chain with its context. Which antigen it targets is not known. Base qualities are missing; no much larger clone stands one base away. The source of the sample is a study of blood T cell repertoires in COVID-19 (TCRdb year 2020). About the investigation overall: Samples from collaborators originated in the United States, Italy and Spain and spanned both the acute and convalescent phases of COVID-19. The material from the prospective study consisted of cDNA or gDNA derived from T cells, B-cell-depleted T cells, or PBMCs. The dataset comprised deeply sampled blood TCRbeta repertoires from subjects exposed to, actively infected with, or recovered from COVID-19. The repertoires were released in a freely available public database intended as a resource for research on the immune response to SARS-CoV-2. The samples were drawn from the first 160 participants of the ongoing ImmuneRACE study and from roughly 1,300 subjects provided by 6 global collaborators. The sample metadata nearly always contained a de-identified subject ID, COVID-19 status, age in years and sex. Where HLA class I and class II types were available, the types were taken from metadata supplied by the sample provider, not from assay-based typing. What the authors observed across the whole study: The amount of clinical and demographic metadata varied by source and participant and was provided uncurated.

From the cysteine up to the phenylalanine, the CDR3 has a length of 13 residues. Only CDR3 DNA remains: 39 bases, in frame from the first base. CDR1 and CDR2 (WSHSY, SAAADI) derive from the germline V gene. V is clipped by 7 bases and J by 8 bases, and the sequence between their germline boundaries is 15 bases long. One collaborating source in Seattle enrolled patients during active infection and followed them longitudinally through the course of disease. The collaborating institutions used their own protocols to collect whole blood in K2EDTA tubes. For TCRbeta analysis, collaborator samples were shipped as frozen whole blood, as isolated PBMCs, or as DNA extracted from either sample type. TCRbeta CDR3 regions were amplified from genomic DNA using the immunoSEQ Assay, a bias-controlled multiplex PCR. The paper's processing steps were these. The number of nucleated cells in each sample was estimated from the amplification of reference gene primers within the assay. Sequence reads were collapsed and filtered to measure the absolute abundance of every unique TCRbeta CDR3 rearrangement. Productive Simpson clonality was computed per sample as the square root of Simpson's diversity index over productive rearrangements. TCRdb retrieved this table from immuneACCESS and kept in-frame rearrangements only. Not all clones are present; in checked studies, unresolved V genes account for under half, and no reason is known for the remainder. That table furnishes V, J and clone size, whereas the DNA furnished D and trimming. Across this sample there are roughly 320,000 clones, with about 90% seen only once. Approximately 2% of the sample lies in the top ten.

Sample: peripheral blood. The TCR originated in a woman aged 25 to 45 with COVID-19, enrolled during active disease. Recombination joined TRBV10-2 with TRBJ1-3; the D gene identity is not certain. The CDR3 is CASKVEGGDTIYF. The DNA sequence is given as TGCGCCAGCAAGGTGGAGGGAGGAGACACCATATATTTT.